This TCR beta chain stems from a study of cytomegalovirus exposure and HLA in healthy donors. PCR primers comprised 60 Vbeta and 13 Jbeta primers. Only in-frame clones appear in the TCRdb table, and some are missing; sequencing was by immunoSEQ multiplex PCR. This table holds fewer than 250,000 clones, roughly four fifths found once. From germline, CDR1 is SGHRS and CDR2 YFSETQ. The CDR3 consists of 18 residues. V was pared by 4 bases and J by 0 bases, with 12 bases of the junction left unmatched. Unrecorded immune exposures were likely, despite nominal health at sampling. A remark on this clone: Its antigen is undetermined.

Regarding the study as a whole: Per a prior analysis, the majority of TCR beta V segments were productive roughly 87% or roughly 30% of the time. With DRB1 most and HLA-C fewest, TCR association rates differed between HLA loci in a later analysis.

The sample was PBMCs. This sequence joins TRBV5-1 and TRBJ2-3; 9 positions match TRBD2. The receptor comes from a woman aged 30 to 39 in good health and CMV-seropositive. The CDR3 DNA is TGCGCCAGCAGCCCTTTGGGCACTAGCGGGCCGAGCACAGATACGCAGTATTTT. Encoded protein: CASSPLGTSGPSTDTQYF.